There are many counts of the clone carrying this TCR beta chain. Germline V CDR1 and CDR2: SGHKS, YYEKEE (reference sequence). This CDR3 is built from 12 residues. V gave up 4 bases and J gave up 6 bases; unmatched junction bases: 2. One entry per CDR3 protein results from TCRdb running MiXCR on the PCR reads. The table shows 60,000 to 70,000 distinct CDR3 sequences, with about 20% occurring only once. This sample stems from a study of molecular identifiers for immune sequencing clone quantification. Between roughly 18,000 and 1,100,000 sorted cells, with 10%, 30% or 50% RNA, yielded naive CD8 libraries.

This sequence was found in a human donor in good health. Some libraries in this study had Jurkat cell RNA spiked in. Sequences were obtained from naive CD8+ T cells from blood, with Jurkat cell RNA spiked in. Sample subset: FACS-sorted CD8+CD4-CCR7+CD45RA+ naive T cells. This chain links TRBV5-5 with TRBJ2-7; TRBD1 matches at 9 bases. The CDR3 loop is CASSGTGSEQYF. CDR3 nucleotides: TGTGCCAGCAGCGGGACAGGGTCCGAGCAGTACTTC.